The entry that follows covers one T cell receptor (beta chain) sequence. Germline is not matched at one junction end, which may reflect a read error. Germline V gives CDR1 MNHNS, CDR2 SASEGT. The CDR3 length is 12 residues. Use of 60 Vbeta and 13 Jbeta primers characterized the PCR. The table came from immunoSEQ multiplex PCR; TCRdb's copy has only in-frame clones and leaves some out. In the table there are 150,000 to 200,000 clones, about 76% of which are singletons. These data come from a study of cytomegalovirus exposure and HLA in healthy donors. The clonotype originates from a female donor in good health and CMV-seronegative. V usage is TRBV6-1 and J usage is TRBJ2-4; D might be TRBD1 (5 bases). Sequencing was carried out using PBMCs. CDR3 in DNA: TGTGCCAGCAGTGAAGTTCCCCCACCCAGGGTTTTC. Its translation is CASSEVPPPRVF.